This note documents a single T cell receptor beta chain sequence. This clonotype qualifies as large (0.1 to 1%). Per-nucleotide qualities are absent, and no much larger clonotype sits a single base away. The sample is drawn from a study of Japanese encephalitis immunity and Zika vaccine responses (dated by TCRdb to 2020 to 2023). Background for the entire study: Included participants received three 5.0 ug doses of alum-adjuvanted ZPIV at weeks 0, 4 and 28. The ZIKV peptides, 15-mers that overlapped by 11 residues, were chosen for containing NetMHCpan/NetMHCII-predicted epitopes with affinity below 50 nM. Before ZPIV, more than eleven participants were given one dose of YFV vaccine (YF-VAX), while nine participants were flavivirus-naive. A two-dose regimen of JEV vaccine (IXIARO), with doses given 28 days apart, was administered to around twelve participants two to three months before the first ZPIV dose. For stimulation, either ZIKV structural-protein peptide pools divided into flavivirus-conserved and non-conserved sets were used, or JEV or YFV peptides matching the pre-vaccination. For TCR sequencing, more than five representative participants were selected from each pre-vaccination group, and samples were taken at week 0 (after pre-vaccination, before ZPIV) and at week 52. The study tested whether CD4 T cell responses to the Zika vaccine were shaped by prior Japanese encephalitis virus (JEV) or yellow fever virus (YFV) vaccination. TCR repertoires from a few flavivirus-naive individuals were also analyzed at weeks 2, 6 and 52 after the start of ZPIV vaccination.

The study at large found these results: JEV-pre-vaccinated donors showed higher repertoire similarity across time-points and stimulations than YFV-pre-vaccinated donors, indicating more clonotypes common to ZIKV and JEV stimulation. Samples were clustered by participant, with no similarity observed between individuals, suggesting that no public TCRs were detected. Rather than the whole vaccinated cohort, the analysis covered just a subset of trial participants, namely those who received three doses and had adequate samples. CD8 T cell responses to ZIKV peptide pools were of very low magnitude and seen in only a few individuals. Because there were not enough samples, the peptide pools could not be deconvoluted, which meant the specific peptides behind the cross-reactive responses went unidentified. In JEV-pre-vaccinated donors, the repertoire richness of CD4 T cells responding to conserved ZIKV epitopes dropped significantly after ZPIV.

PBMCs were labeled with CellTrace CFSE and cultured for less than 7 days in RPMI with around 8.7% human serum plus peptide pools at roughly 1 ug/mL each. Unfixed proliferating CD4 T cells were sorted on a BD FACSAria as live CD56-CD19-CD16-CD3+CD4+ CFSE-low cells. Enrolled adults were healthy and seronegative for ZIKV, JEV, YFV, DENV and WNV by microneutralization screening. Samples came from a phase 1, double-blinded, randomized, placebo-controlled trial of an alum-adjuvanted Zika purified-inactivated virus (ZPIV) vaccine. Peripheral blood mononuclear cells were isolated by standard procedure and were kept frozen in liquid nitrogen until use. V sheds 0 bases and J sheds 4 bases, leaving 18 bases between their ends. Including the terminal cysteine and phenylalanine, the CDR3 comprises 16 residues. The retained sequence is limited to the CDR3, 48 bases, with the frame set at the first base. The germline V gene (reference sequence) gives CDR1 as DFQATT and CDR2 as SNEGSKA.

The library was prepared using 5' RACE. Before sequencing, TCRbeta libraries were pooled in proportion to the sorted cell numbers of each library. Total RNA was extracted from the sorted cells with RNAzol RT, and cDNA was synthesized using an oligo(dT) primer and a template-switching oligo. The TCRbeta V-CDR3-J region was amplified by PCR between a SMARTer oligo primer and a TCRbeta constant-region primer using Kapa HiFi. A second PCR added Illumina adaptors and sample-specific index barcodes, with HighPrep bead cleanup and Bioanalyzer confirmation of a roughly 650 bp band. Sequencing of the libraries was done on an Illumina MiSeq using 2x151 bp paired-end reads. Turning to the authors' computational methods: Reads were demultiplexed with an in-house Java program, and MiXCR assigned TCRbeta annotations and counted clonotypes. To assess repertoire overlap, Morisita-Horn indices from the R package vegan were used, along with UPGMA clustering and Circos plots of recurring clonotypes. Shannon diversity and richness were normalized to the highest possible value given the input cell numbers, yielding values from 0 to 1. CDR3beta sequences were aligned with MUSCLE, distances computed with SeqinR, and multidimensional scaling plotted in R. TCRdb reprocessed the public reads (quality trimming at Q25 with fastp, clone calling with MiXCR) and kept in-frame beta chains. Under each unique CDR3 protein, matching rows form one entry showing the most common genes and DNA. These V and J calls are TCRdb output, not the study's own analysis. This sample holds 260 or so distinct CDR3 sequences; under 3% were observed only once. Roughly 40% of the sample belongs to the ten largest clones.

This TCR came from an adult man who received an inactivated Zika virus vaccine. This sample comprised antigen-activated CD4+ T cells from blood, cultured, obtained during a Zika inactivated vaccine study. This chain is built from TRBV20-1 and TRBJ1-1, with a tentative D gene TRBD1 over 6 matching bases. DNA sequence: TGCAGTGCTAGAGATCTGGGGGCTTTAGTGTCCACTGAAGCTTTCTTT. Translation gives CSARDLGALVSTEAFF.